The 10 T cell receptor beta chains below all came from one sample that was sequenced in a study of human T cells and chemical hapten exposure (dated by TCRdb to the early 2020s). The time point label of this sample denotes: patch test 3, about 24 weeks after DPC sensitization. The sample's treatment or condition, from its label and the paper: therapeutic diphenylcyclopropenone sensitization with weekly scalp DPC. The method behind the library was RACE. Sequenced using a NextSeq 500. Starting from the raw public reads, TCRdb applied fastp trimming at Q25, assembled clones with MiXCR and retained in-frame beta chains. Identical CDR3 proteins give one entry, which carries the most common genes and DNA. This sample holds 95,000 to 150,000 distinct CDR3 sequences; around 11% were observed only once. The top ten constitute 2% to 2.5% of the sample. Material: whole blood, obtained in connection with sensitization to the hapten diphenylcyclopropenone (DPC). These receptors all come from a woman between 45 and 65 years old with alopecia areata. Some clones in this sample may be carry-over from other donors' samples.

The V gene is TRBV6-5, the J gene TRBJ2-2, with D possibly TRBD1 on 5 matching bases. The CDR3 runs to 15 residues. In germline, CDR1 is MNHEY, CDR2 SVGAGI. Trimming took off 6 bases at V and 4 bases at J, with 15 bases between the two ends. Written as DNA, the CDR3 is TGTGCCAGCAGCCTTCAAAGGGGAAGCACCGGGGAGCTGTTTTTT. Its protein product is CASSLQRGSTGELFF.

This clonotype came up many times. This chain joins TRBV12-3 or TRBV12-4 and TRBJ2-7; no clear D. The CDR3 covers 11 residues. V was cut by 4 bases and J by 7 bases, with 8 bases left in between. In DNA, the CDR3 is TGTGCCAGCAGTTCAAAGGTGGAGCAGTACTTC. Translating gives CASSSKVEQYF.

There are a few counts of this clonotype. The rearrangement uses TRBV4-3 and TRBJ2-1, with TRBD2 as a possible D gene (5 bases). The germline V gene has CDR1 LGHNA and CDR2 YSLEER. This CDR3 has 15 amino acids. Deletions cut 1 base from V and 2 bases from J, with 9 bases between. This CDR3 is CASSQGDGAYNEQFF. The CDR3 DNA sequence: TGCGCCAGCAGCCAAGGTGACGGGGCCTACAATGAGCAGTTCTTC.

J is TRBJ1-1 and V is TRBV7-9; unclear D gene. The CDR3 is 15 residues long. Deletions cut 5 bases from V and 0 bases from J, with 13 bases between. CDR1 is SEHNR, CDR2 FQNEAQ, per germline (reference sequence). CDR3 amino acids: CASSSRIDVNTEAFF. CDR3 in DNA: TGTGCCAGCAGCAGTAGGATCGATGTGAACACTGAAGCTTTCTTT.

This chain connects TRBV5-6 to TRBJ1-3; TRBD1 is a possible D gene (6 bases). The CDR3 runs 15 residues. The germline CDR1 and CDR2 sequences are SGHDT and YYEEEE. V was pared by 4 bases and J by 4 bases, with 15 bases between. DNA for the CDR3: TGTGCCAGCAGCCCCGGGACACTAAGCGGAAACACCATATATTTT. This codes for CASSPGTLSGNTIYF. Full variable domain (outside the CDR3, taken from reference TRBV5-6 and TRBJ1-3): DAGVTQSPTHLIKTRGQQVTLRCSPKSGHDTVSWYQQALGQGPQFIFQYYEEEERQRGNFPDRFSGHQFPNYSSELNVNALLLGDSALYLCASSPGTLSGNTIYFGEGSWLTVV.

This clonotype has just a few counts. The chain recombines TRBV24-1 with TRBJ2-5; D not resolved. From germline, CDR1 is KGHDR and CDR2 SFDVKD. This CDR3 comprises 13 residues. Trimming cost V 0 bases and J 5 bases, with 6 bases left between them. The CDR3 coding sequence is TGTGCCACCAGTGATTTGCTCGCGGAGACCCAGTACTTC. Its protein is CATSDLLAETQYF.

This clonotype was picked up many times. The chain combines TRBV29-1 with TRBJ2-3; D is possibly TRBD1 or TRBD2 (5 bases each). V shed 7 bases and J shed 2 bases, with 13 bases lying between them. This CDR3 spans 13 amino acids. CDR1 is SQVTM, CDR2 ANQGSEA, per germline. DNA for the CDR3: TGCAGCGGGGGGAGACCCCTCACAGATACGCAGTATTTT. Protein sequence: CSGGRPLTDTQYF.

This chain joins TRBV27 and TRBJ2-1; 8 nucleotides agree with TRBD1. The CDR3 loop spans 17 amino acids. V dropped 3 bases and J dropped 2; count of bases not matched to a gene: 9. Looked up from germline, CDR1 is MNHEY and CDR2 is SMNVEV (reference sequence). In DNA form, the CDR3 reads TGTGCCAGCAGTTTCATTTCAGGGGGCCAGGCCTACAATGAGCAGTTCTTC. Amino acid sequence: CASSFISGGQAYNEQFF.

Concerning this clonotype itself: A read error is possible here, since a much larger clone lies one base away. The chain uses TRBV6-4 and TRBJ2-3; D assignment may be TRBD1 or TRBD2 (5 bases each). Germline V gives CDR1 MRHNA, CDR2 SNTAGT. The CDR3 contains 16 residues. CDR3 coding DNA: TGTGCCAGAAGTGAGAGGGGACCCTCCAGCACAGATACGCAGTATTTT. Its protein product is CARSERGPSSTDTQYF.

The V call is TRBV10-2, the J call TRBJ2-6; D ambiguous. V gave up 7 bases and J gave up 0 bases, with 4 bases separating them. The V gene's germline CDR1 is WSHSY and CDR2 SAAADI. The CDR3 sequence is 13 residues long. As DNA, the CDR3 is TGCGCCAGCACGACCTCTGGGGCCAACGTCCTGACTTTC. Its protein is CASTTSGANVLTF.